These T cell receptor beta chains were read from a single sample in a study of blood T cell repertoires in COVID-19. Data came from immunoSEQ multiplex PCR; TCRdb stores just in-frame clones and leaves some out. Of about 76,000 clones listed, almost 85% are singletons. The sample was peripheral blood. These receptors originate from a man aged 50-60 years with COVID-19, enrolled during active disease. Each CDR3 is given with its conserved first and last residue. A D gene is named only where the DNA matches it firmly. Size is omitted from some rows. Given values are once, few, many or a class for expanded clones.

>-|TRBD2|TRBJ2-7|TRBV6-2/TRBV6-3
CASSYETSVYEQYF
TGTGCCAGCAGTTATGAGACTAGCGTCTACGAGCAGTACTTC
>-|TRBD1|TRBJ2-6|TRBV29-1
CSVVVGTGGSGANVLTF
TGCAGCGTTGTAGTCGGGACAGGGGGCTCTGGGGCCAACGTCCTGACTTTC
>-|TRBD2|TRBJ2-3|TRBV29-1
CSGTRPGTSGRSKDTQYF
TGCAGCGGAACCCGACCCGGGACTAGCGGGAGGAGTAAAGATACGCAGTATTTT
>-|-|TRBJ1-2|TRBV12-3/TRBV12-4
CASSPSRGSGYTF
TGTGCCAGCAGTCCTAGTCGTGGTTCCGGCTACACCTTC
>-|TRBD2|TRBJ2-7|TRBV5-4
CASSLGGSGAVYEQYF
TGTGCCAGCAGCTTGGGCGGGAGCGGGGCGGTCTACGAGCAGTACTTC
>-|TRBD1|TRBJ1-6|TRBV6-5
CASSRQGALNSPLHF
TGTGCCAGCAGCAGACAGGGGGCCCTTAATTCACCCCTCCACTTT
>-|TRBD1|TRBJ1-6|TRBV14
CASSRTGAASPLHF
TGTGCCAGCAGCCGGACAGGGGCGGCTTCACCCCTCCACTTT
>-|TRBD2|TRBJ2-1|TRBV6-2/TRBV6-3
CASSSGSGGYNEQFF
TGTGCCAGCAGTTCAGGTAGCGGGGGTTACAATGAGCAGTTCTTC
>-|TRBD2|TRBJ2-3|TRBV6-1
CASSEEGHGRVAQDTQYF
TGTGCCAGCAGTGAAGAAGGGCACGGGAGGGTCGCCCAGGATACGCAGTATTTT
>-|TRBD1|TRBJ2-5|TRBV5-4
CASSWRTGGTLETQYF
TGTGCCAGCAGCTGGAGGACAGGGGGGACTTTGGAGACCCAGTACTTC
>-|TRBD1|TRBJ2-7|TRBV28
CASKTGGYEQYF
TGTGCCAGTAAGACAGGGGGCTACGAGCAGTACTTC
>-|TRBD2|TRBJ2-3|TRBV7-3
CASSSGLAGADTQYF
TGTGCCAGCAGCTCGGGACTAGCGGGAGCAGATACGCAGTATTTT
>-|-|TRBJ2-5|TRBV27
CASRISLETTQETQYF
TGTGCCAGCAGGATTTCATTAGAAACGACTCAAGAGACCCAGTACTTC
>-|TRBD1|TRBJ1-4|TRBV6-5
CASTGQGGIEKLFF
TGTGCCAGCACCGGACAGGGGGGAATAGAAAAACTGTTTTTT
>-|TRBD2|TRBJ2-1|TRBV27
CASSPSLIAGFVNEQFF
TGTGCCAGCAGTCCCTCTCTAATAGCGGGGTTTGTCAATGAGCAGTTCTTC
>-|TRBD2|TRBJ2-4|TRBV6-1
CASSEGLAVIQYF
TGTGCCAGCAGTGAAGGACTAGCGGTAATTCAGTACTTC
>-|-|TRBJ2-2|TRBV18
CASSPAAVVPGELFF
TGTGCCAGCTCACCGGCAGCGGTGGTGCCCGGGGAGCTGTTTTTT
>-|TRBD1|TRBJ2-7|TRBV10-3
CAIRGQGIYEQYF
TGTGCCATCCGGGGACAGGGAATCTACGAGCAGTACTTC
>-|-|TRBJ1-5|TRBV25-1
CASSEQGSPNQPQHF
TGTGCCAGCAGTGAACAGGGGTCCCCCAATCAGCCCCAGCATTTT
>-|TRBD2|TRBJ2-2|TRBV28
CASSSAGVYTGELFF
TGTGCCAGCAGCTCAGCGGGAGTCTATACCGGGGAGCTGTTTTTT
>-|-|TRBJ2-7|TRBV6-1
CASSEGLQNPSYEQYF
TGTGCCAGCAGTGAAGGGTTACAGAACCCCTCCTACGAGCAGTACTTC
>-|-|TRBJ1-5|TRBV7-8
CASSPAPRYSNQPQHF
TGTGCCAGCAGCCCGGCCCCTAGGTATAGCAATCAGCCCCAGCATTTT
>few|-|TRBJ1-2|TRBV29-1
CSAGGPWDGYTF
TGCAGCGCCGGGGGACCGTGGGATGGCTACACCTTC
>-|-|TRBJ1-5|TRBV6-2/TRBV6-3
CASSYQINQPQHF
TGTGCCAGCAGTTACCAGATTAATCAGCCCCAGCATTTT
>-|TRBD1|TRBJ2-7|TRBV25-1
CASSGPTGGESYEQYF
TGTGCCAGCAGTGGGCCAACAGGGGGCGAGTCCTACGAGCAGTACTTC
>-|TRBD2|TRBJ2-1|TRBV9
CASSAQTSGRAFNEQFF
TGTGCCAGCAGCGCCCAGACTAGCGGGAGGGCCTTCAATGAGCAGTTCTTC
>-|-|TRBJ1-2|TRBV5-6
CASSRDLTTAYGYTF
TGTGCCAGCAGCCGCGACTTAACGACGGCTTATGGCTACACCTTC
>-|-|TRBJ1-5|TRBV5-6
CASSEDGGRQPQHF
TGTGCCAGCAGCGAGGACGGGGGGCGCCAGCCCCAGCATTTT
>-|-|TRBJ2-5|TRBV6-2/TRBV6-3
CASSYGETQYF
TGTGCCAGCAGTTACGGCGAGACCCAGTACTTC
>-|-|TRBJ1-5|TRBV9
CASSVDYGGNQPQHF
TGTGCCAGCAGCGTAGACTACGGGGGGAATCAGCCCCAGCATTTT
>-|TRBD1|TRBJ2-5|TRBV5-1
CASSYRQGWGETQYF
TGCGCCAGCAGTTATAGACAGGGCTGGGGGGAGACCCAGTACTTC
>once|-|TRBJ2-3|TRBV6-2/TRBV6-3
CASSSLVSPTDTQYF
TGTGCCAGCAGCTCCCTAGTTTCCCCCACAGATACGCAGTATTTT
>few|-|TRBJ1-1|TRBV20-1
CSAKQNEAFF
TGCAGTGCCAAACAGAATGAAGCTTTCTTT
>-|-|TRBJ1-5|TRBV7-2
CASSLAAGSNQPQHF
TGTGCCAGCAGCTTAGCGGCCGGGAGCAATCAGCCCCAGCATTTT
>-|-|TRBJ1-5|TRBV10-2
CASSVEDSNQPQHF
TGCGCCAGCAGTGTGGAGGATAGCAATCAGCCCCAGCATTTT
>-|-|TRBJ2-6|TRBV18
CASSRWESGANVLTF
TGTGCCAGCTCACGGTGGGAGTCTGGGGCCAACGTCCTGACTTTC
>-|TRBD1|TRBJ1-6|TRBV30
CAGDRGGPRSNSPLHF
TGTGCTGGGGACAGGGGTGGCCCGAGGTCGAATTCACCCCTCCACTTT
>-|TRBD1|TRBJ1-1|TRBV6-2/TRBV6-3
CASSRGQGADAFF
TGTGCCAGCAGCAGAGGGCAGGGGGCAGATGCTTTCTTT
>once|-|TRBJ2-1|TRBV29-1
CSVAIYNEQFF
TGCAGCGTTGCCATCTACAATGAGCAGTTCTTC
>-|-|TRBJ2-2|TRBV30
CAWRARSFGELFF
TGTGCCTGGAGGGCTAGATCATTCGGGGAGCTGTTTTTT
>once|TRBD1|TRBJ1-1|TRBV6-5
CASSRTTTGGEAFF
TGTGCCAGCAGTAGGACAACGACAGGGGGTGAAGCTTTCTTT
>-|-|TRBJ2-1|TRBV27
CASSQDSYSSYNEQFF
TGTGCCAGCAGTCAAGACAGCTATAGCTCCTACAATGAGCAGTTCTTC
>-|TRBD2|TRBJ2-1|TRBV14
CASSQLSGSHNEQFF
TGTGCCAGCAGCCAACTGAGCGGGAGTCACAATGAGCAGTTCTTC
>once|-|TRBJ1-6|TRBV27
CASSPNNSPLHF
TGTGCCAGCAGTCCAAATAATTCACCCCTCCACTTT
>-|TRBD2|TRBJ2-3|TRBV30
CAWNGLAASTDTQYF
TGTGCCTGGAACGGACTAGCGGCGAGCACAGATACGCAGTATTTT
>-|TRBD1|TRBJ2-5|TRBV7-9
CASGPGLTGGKTQYF
TGTGCCAGCGGCCCTGGATTGACAGGGGGAAAGACCCAGTACTTC
>-|TRBD1|TRBJ1-4|TRBV2
CASSLQGWNEKLFF
TGTGCCAGCAGTTTACAGGGGTGGAATGAAAAACTGTTTTTT
>-|-|TRBJ2-1|TRBV11-3
CASSLQGQNSGEQFF
TGTGCCAGCAGCTTACAGGGCCAGAATTCTGGGGAGCAGTTCTTC
>-|TRBD1|TRBJ1-2|TRBV29-1
CSVGSAGGFGYTF
TGCAGCGTTGGTTCGGCAGGGGGCTTTGGCTACACCTTC
>-|-|TRBJ2-2|TRBV30
CAWSTDGQKYTGELFF
TGTGCCTGGAGTACCGACGGACAGAAATACACCGGGGAGCTGTTTTTT
>-|-|TRBJ1-1|TRBV7-9
CASSSPRVNTEAFF
TGTGCCAGCAGCTCCCCCCGAGTGAACACTGAAGCTTTCTTT
>-|TRBD2|TRBJ2-7|TRBV2
CASRRSLAGGTYEQYF
TGTGCCAGCAGGAGAAGCCTAGCGGGCGGCACCTACGAGCAGTACTTC
>few|TRBD1|TRBJ2-7|TRBV5-1
CASRRTGDEQYF
TGCGCCAGCAGGAGGACAGGCGACGAGCAGTACTTC
>-|TRBD1|TRBJ2-3|TRBV27
CASSRTGRTDTQYF
TGTGCCAGCAGTCGGACAGGACGCACAGATACGCAGTATTTT
>-|-|TRBJ1-1|TRBV19
CASSIRPEMNTEAFF
TGTGCCAGTAGTATCCGTCCAGAAATGAACACTGAAGCTTTCTTT
>-|TRBD2|TRBJ2-7|TRBV7-9
CASSKRELLYEQYF
TGTGCCAGCAGCAAGCGGGAACTGCTCTACGAGCAGTACTTC
>-|-|TRBJ2-2|TRBV2
CASSDRFTGELFF
TGTGCCAGCAGTGACAGGTTCACCGGGGAGCTGTTTTTT
>-|TRBD1|TRBJ1-2|TRBV29-1
CSVGGQGDNYGYTF
TGCAGCGTTGGTGGACAGGGGGATAACTATGGCTACACCTTC
>-|TRBD1|TRBJ2-6|TRBV6-2/TRBV6-3
CASSDYRGRNPGANVLTF
TGTGCCAGCAGTGACTACAGGGGGCGCAACCCTGGGGCCAACGTCCTGACTTTC